One sample yielded the 25 T cell receptor beta chains listed below, sequenced in a study of T cell responses to AZD1222 COVID-19 vaccine (dated by TCRdb to 2020 to 2022). What the time point label conveys for this sample: baseline before first vaccination. What the treatment or condition label conveys for this sample: meningococcal conjugate vaccine given as trial control. Receptor libraries were prepared by the immunoSEQ multiplex PCR assay. TCRdb retrieved this table from immuneACCESS and kept in-frame rearrangements only. Not all clones are present; in checked studies, unresolved V genes account for under half, and no reason is known for the remainder. For this sample the table gives some 100,000 clones, of which roughly 86% were detected only once. Over 4% of the sample is in the top ten clones. The source material was peripheral blood, sampled on day 0 of MenACWY control vaccination. These TCRs come from an adult in good health.

In its sample, this clone was seen many times. The gene calls are TRBV6-5 and TRBJ2-1; 7 bases agree with TRBD2. Per germline, CDR1 MNHEY and CDR2 SVGAGI. V lost 4 bases and J lost 11; bases outside the gene matches: 5. The CDR3 is made up of 12 amino acids. The DNA of the CDR3 is TGTGCCAGCAGTTCAGAGCGGGACCAGCAGTTCTTC. Translating it yields CASSSERDQQFF.

This chain connects TRBV6-6 to TRBJ2-7; D is unclear. V gave up 1 base and J gave up 3 bases, with 10 bases separating them. The CDR3 contains 14 residues. CDR1 MNHNY and CDR2 SVGAGI come from the germline V gene (reference sequence). DNA of the CDR3: TGTGCCAGCAGTTACTATCCGGCCCGCTACGAGCAGTACTTC. Its translation is CASSYYPARYEQYF.

The chain couples TRBV4-1 to TRBJ2-1; 11 bases match TRBD2. The germline V gene encodes CDR1 MGHRA and CDR2 YSYEKL. This CDR3 comprises 18 residues. Losses at the gene ends were 6 bases for V and 1 base for J; bases not matched to a gene: 11. This CDR3 is CASRDASGRSISYNEQFF. CDR3 coding DNA: TGCGCCAGCAGAGACGCTAGCGGGAGGAGCATATCCTACAATGAGCAGTTCTTC.

This chain links TRBV5-6 with TRBJ1-1, with D tentatively TRBD1 (6 bases). The ends were cut back, 4 bases at V and 5 bases at J, with 15 bases in the middle. CDR3 length: 14 amino acids. The germline V gene has CDR1 SGHDT and CDR2 YYEEEE. The chain's CDR3 is CASSDGPRGTEAFF. CDR3 DNA: TGTGCCAGCAGCGACGGGCCGAGGGGGACTGAAGCTTTCTTT.

V usage is TRBV11-1 and J usage is TRBJ2-7; D not resolved. The germline V and J ends were trimmed by 4 bases and 2 bases, with 12 bases remaining between them. Germline V gene sequence: CDR1 SGHAT, CDR2 FQDESV (reference sequence). The CDR3 covers 14 residues. CDR3 DNA sequence: TGTGCCAGCAGCTCCCCGGGTAAGCCCTACGAGCAGTACTTC. Translated, it gives CASSSPGKPYEQYF.

In DNA form, the CDR3 reads TGTGCCAGCAGTTCCTTCGCAAACCGGGCTACCGAGCAGTACTTC. Protein product: CASSSFANRATEQYF. The V gene is TRBV28, the J gene TRBJ2-7, with no clear D. With 4 bases removed from V and 6 bases from J, the gap between germline ends came to 19 bases. The germline V gene has CDR1 MDHEN and CDR2 SYDVKM. CDR3 length equals 15 residues.

The rearrangement uses TRBV19 and TRBJ1-3; perhaps TRBD1 as D (5 bases). This CDR3 comprises 14 residues. Per germline, CDR1 LNHDA and CDR2 SQIVND (reference sequence). V dropped 11 bases and J dropped 4 bases, with 18 bases sitting between them. The CDR3 DNA reads as TGTGCCTGCTCGGGGCCCCCGAGGGGAAACACCATATATTTT. This gives the protein CACSGPPRGNTIYF.

The genes are TRBV6-1 and TRBJ1-5, with 7 bases lining up with TRBD1. Trimming at V came to 4 bases and at J to 3 bases, leaving 12 bases not matched to a gene. The V gene's germline CDR1 is MNHNS and CDR2 SASEGT. The CDR3 runs to 17 residues. CDR3 sequence reads: CASSGIGSRGVNQPQHF. The CDR3, as DNA: TGTGCCAGCAGTGGGATAGGTAGCAGGGGGGTCAATCAGCCCCAGCATTTT.

The chain recombines TRBV2 with TRBJ1-5; maybe TRBD1 (6 bases). V lost 10 bases, J lost 6 bases, and 16 bases lay in between. CDR1 SNHLY and CDR2 FYNNEI come from the germline V gene. The CDR3 length is 13 residues. The CDR3, as DNA: TGTGCCACCTCGGCGGGGGGCCTTCAGCCCCAGCATTTT. Translating gives CATSAGGLQPQHF.

This chain links TRBV6-2 or TRBV6-3 with TRBJ1-6; no clear D gene. CDR1 and CDR2 from the germline V gene are MNHEY and SVGEGT. The CDR3 length is 15 residues. The V and J ends lost 2 bases and 0 bases respectively, with 5 bases between them. The CDR3 here is CASSYRASYNSPLHF. CDR3 coding DNA: TGTGCCAGCAGTTACCGGGCCTCCTATAATTCACCCCTCCACTTT.

This clone was recorded only once. The chain joins TRBV4-2 to TRBJ1-5; the D gene is possibly TRBD1 (5 bases). This CDR3 has 15 amino acids. Germline CDR1 reads LGHNA; CDR2 reads YNFKEQ. V lost 0 bases to trimming and J lost 7 bases, with 13 bases between them. The CDR3 region has the DNA TGTGCCAGCAGCCAAGATGAGAGGGGAGCCCAGCCCCAGCATTTT. Amino acid sequence: CASSQDERGAQPQHF.

The chain employs TRBV27 and TRBJ2-7; tentative D call: TRBD2 (5 bases). The germline V and J ends were trimmed by 6 bases and 3 bases, with 12 bases remaining between them. Germline values: CDR1 MNHEY, CDR2 SMNVEV (reference sequence). The CDR3 has 13 amino acids. The CDR3 region is CASRPSRGYEQYF. For the CDR3, the DNA is TGTGCCAGCAGGCCAAGTCGGGGCTACGAGCAGTACTTC.

The chain employs TRBV29-1 and TRBJ1-2; 11 bases map to TRBD1. V was clipped by 6 bases and J by 6 bases; unmatched bases: 9. Germline V gene sequence: CDR1 SQVTM, CDR2 ANQGSEA. The CDR3 is 14 residues long. Written as DNA, the CDR3 is TGCAGCGTCGCCAGGGACAGGGGGAACAATGGCTACACCTTC. Its protein product is CSVARDRGNNGYTF. Looking up the rest from reference TRBV29-1 and TRBJ1-2 gives the full variable domain: SAVISQKPSRDICQRGTSLTIQCQVDSQVTMMFWYRQQPGQSLTLIATANQGSEATYESGFVIDKFPISRPNLTFSTLTVSNMSPEDSSIYLCSVARDRGNNGYTFGSGTRLTVV.

This chain uses TRBV4-3 with TRBJ2-1, with a tentative D call TRBD1 (5 bases). The CDR3 spans 13 residues. Between the trimmed V and J ends, which lost 2 bases and 4 bases, there was a span of 6 bases. CDR1 is LGHNA, CDR2 YSLEER, per germline. CDR3 sequence (DNA): TGCGCCAGCAGCCAAACAGGATACAATGAGCAGTTCTTC. Amino acid sequence: CASSQTGYNEQFF.

V usage is TRBV19 and J usage is TRBJ1-1; D might be TRBD1 (5 bases). V was pared by 1 base and J by 10 bases, with 16 bases between. Germline V gene lookup returns CDR1 LNHDA and CDR2 SQIVND (reference sequence). This CDR3 has 14 amino acids. CDR3 protein: CASSIGKAGQGAFF. CDR3 sequence (DNA): TGTGCCAGTAGTATAGGGAAGGCCGGACAAGGAGCTTTCTTT. The full variable domain, in which reference TRBV19 and TRBJ1-1 provide the parts outside the CDR3, is DGGITQSPKYLFRKEGQNVTLSCEQNLNHDAMYWYRQDPGQGLRLIYYSQIVNDFQKGDIAEGYSVSREKKESFPLTVTSAQKNPTAFYLCASSIGKAGQGAFFGQGTRLTVV.

The rearrangement joins TRBV27 to TRBJ2-1; 11 bases are shared with TRBD2. From germline, CDR1 is MNHEY and CDR2 SMNVEV (reference sequence). J gave up 0 bases and V 6 bases, and 10 bases lay outside the gene matches. The CDR3 is 18 residues long. The CDR3 nucleotides are TGTGCCAGCAGCTCTCTAGCGGGGGGCCTCCGCTCCTACAATGAGCAGTTCTTC. Translated: CASSSLAGGLRSYNEQFF.

The chain couples TRBV21-1 to TRBJ1-3; the listed D gene, TRBD1, was not tested against the DNA. TRBV21-1 represents a pseudogene. The CDR3 runs 15 residues. CDR3 amino acids: CASSTKGVSGNTIYF. CDR3 bases: TGTGCCAGCAGTACTAAAGGGGTGAGCGGAAACACCATATATTTT.

This clone was seen a few times. The rearrangement links TRBV7-9 to TRBJ1-2; D not resolved. The germline CDR1 and CDR2 sequences are SEHNR and FQNEAQ (reference sequence). The CDR3 runs to 13 residues. The V end was cut by 7 bases, the J end by 7 bases, with 16 bases between. CDR3 coding DNA: TGTGCCAGCACCCTAGGAGAGGGCTCTGGCTACACCTTC. It is translated as CASTLGEGSGYTF.

The chain links TRBV2 to TRBJ1-1; D is undetermined. Germline lookup yields CDR1 SNHLY and CDR2 FYNNEI. The CDR3 extends over 13 amino acids. V shed 4 bases and J shed 4 bases, with 10 bases lying between them. CDR3 nucleotide sequence: TGTGCCAGCAGTGGAGTGGGGATCACTGAAGCTTTCTTT. Residues: CASSGVGITEAFF.

The chain joins TRBV5-1 to TRBJ2-6, with TRBD1 as a possible D gene (6 bases). Trimming shortened V by 0 bases and J by 4 bases, and 11 bases separated the two germline ends. This CDR3 region has 16 residues. Germline V lookup: CDR1 SGHRS, CDR2 YFSETQ. The chain's CDR3 is CASSLVGGIGANVLTF. CDR3 DNA sequence: TGCGCCAGCAGCTTGGTAGGGGGAATAGGGGCCAACGTCCTGACTTTC.

This sequence joins TRBV5-5 and TRBJ2-7, with 7 bases that match TRBD1. CDR3 length: 14 amino acids. After removal of 2 bases from V and 9 bases from J, the junction contained 11 bases not matched to a gene. Germline assignment: CDR1 SGHKS and CDR2 YYEKEE (reference sequence). The CDR3 sequence: CASSLEQGFNPQYF. The CDR3 coding sequence is TGTGCCAGCAGCTTAGAACAGGGGTTTAATCCGCAGTACTTC.

This chain connects TRBV6-5 to TRBJ1-3, with TRBD1 identical over 7 bases. The CDR3 runs to 14 residues. Germline lookup yields CDR1 MNHEY and CDR2 SVGAGI. V lost 6 bases to trimming and J lost 7 bases; unmatched junction nucleotides: 9. The CDR3 loop reads CASRPWARGNTIYF. In nucleotides, the CDR3 is TGTGCCAGCAGACCCTGGGCCAGGGGGAACACCATATATTTT.

The rearrangement joins TRBV9 to TRBJ1-4; 10 bases line up with TRBD1. V was clipped by 4 bases and J by 7 bases; unmatched bases: 7. CDR1 and CDR2 (germline): SGDLS, YYNGEE. The CDR3 sequence is 15 residues long. CDR3 residues: CASSPRQGAFEKLFF. CDR3 nucleotide sequence: TGTGCCAGCAGCCCCCGACAGGGGGCCTTTGAAAAACTGTTTTTT. Complete variable domain (other parts from reference TRBV9 and TRBJ1-4): DSGVTQTPKHLITATGQRVTLRCSPRSGDLSVYWYQQSLDQGLQFLIQYYNGEERAKGNILERFSAQQFPDLHSELNLSSLELGDSALYFCASSPRQGAFEKLFFGSGTQLSVL.

The genes are TRBV6-5 and TRBJ2-5, with 9 bases fitting TRBD2. Germline CDR1 is MNHEY and CDR2 is SVGAGI. J gave up 5 bases and V 7 bases, and 8 bases lay outside the gene matches. The CDR3 length is 14 residues. Here the CDR3 DNA reads TGTGCCAGCACTGGCGGGGGGGCCAGGGAGACCCAGTACTTC. Translating gives CASTGGGARETQYF.

This clone occurred a few times. The chain links TRBV7-8 to TRBJ2-3; TRBD2 agrees at 7 bases. The V gene's germline CDR1 is SGHVS and CDR2 FQNEAQ. The CDR3 contains 14 residues. V was pared by 5 bases and J by 1 base, with 3 bases of the junction left unmatched. CDR3 sequence: CASSEGGGTDTQYF. The CDR3 DNA reads TGTGCCAGCAGCGAGGGAGGGGGCACAGATACGCAGTATTTT.